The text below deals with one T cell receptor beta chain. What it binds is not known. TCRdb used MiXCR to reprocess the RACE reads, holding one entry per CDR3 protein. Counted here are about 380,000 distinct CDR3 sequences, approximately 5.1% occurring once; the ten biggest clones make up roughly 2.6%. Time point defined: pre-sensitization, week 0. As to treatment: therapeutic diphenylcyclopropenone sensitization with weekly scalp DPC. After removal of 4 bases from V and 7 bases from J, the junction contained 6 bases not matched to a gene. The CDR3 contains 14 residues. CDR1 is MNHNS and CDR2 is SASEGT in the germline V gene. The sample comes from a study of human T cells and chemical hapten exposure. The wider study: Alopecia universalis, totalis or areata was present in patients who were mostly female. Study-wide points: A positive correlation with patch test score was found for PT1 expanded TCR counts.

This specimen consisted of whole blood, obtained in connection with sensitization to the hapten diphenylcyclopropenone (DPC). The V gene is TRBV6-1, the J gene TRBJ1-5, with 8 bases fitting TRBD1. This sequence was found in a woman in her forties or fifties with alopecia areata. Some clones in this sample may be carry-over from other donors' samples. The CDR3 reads CASSGSGGRQPQHF. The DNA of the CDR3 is TGTGCCAGCAGTGGGTCAGGGGGCCGACAGCCCCAGCATTTT.